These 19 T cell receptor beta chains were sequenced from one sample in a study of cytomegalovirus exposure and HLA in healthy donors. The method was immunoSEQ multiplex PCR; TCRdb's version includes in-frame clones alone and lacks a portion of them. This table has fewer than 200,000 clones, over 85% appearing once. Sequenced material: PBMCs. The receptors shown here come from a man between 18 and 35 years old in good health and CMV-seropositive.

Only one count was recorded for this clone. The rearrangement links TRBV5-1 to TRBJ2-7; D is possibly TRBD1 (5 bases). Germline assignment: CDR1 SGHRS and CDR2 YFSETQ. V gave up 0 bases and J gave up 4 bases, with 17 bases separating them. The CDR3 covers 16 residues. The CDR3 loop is CASSLEAVGPGYEQYF. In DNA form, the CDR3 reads TGCGCCAGCAGCTTGGAGGCGGTCGGACCAGGGTACGAGCAGTACTTC.

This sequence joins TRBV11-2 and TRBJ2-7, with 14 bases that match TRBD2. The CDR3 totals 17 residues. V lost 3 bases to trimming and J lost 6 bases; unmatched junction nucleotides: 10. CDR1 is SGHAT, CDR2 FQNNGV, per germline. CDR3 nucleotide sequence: TGTGCCAGCAGCTTCCTACCGGGACTAGCGGGAGTCCGCGAGCAGTACTTC. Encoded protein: CASSFLPGLAGVREQYF.

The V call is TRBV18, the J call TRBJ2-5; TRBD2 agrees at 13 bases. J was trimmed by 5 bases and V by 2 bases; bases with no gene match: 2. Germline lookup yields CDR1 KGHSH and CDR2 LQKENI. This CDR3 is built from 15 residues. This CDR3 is CASSPGLAGVETQYF. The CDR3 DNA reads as TGTGCCAGCTCACCAGGACTAGCGGGAGTTGAGACCCAGTACTTC.

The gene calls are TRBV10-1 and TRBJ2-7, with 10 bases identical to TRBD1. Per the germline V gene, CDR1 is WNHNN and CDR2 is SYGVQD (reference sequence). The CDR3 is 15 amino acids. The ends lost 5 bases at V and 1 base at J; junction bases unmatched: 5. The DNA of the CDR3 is TGCGCCAGCAGTCCCGGACAGGGGGATTCCTACGAGCAGTACTTC. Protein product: CASSPGQGDSYEQYF.

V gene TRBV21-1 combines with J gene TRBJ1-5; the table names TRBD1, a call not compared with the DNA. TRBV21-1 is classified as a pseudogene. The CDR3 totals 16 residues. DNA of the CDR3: TGTGCCAGCAGCATTCCTGAGCTCAGGGATCATCAGCCCCAGCATTTT. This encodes CASSIPELRDHQPQHF.

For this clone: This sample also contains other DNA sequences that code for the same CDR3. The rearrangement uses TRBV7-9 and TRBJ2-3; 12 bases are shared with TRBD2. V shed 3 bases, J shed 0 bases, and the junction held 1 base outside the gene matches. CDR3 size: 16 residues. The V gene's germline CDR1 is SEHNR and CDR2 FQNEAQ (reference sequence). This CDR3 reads CASSLTSGRSTDTQYF. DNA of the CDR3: TGTGCCAGCAGCTTGACTAGCGGGAGAAGCACAGATACGCAGTATTTT. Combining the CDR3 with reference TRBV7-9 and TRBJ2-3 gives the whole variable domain DTGVSQNPRHKITKRGQNVTFRCDPISEHNRLYWYRQTLGQGPEFLTYFQNEAQLEKSRLLSDRFSAERPKGSFSTLEIQRTEQGDSAMYLCASSLTSGRSTDTQYFGPGTRLTVL.

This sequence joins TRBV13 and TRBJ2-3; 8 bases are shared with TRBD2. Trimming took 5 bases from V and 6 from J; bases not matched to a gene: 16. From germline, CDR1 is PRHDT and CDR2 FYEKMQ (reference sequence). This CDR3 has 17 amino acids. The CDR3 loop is CASSEPTLSGSEDTQYF. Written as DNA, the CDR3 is TGTGCCAGCAGCGAACCCACTTTGAGCGGGAGTGAGGATACGCAGTATTTT.

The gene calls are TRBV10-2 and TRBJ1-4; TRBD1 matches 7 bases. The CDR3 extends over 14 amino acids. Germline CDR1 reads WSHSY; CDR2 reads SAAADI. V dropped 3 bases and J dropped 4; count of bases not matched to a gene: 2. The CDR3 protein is CASSDRQGNEKLFF. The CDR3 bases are TGCGCCAGCAGTGATCGACAGGGTAATGAAAAACTGTTTTTT.

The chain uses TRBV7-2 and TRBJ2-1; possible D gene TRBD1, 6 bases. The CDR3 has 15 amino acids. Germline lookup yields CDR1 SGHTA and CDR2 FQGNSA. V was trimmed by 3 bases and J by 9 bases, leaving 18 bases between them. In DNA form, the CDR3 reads TGTGCCAGCAGCTTTACATCGGGACATGAGGGTGAGCAGTTCTTC. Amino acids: CASSFTSGHEGEQFF.

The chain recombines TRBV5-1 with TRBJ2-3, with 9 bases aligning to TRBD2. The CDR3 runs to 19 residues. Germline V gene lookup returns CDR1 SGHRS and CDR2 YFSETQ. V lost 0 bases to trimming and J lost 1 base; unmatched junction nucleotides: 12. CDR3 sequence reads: CASSLGALAGYFGTDTQYF. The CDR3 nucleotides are TGCGCCAGCAGCTTGGGGGCCCTAGCGGGGTATTTCGGCACAGATACGCAGTATTTT.

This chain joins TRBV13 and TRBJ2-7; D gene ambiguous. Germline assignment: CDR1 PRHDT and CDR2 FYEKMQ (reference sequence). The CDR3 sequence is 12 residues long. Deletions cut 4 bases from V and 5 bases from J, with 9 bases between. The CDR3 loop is CASSSPMDEQYF. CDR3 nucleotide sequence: TGTGCCAGCAGCTCCCCTATGGACGAGCAGTACTTC. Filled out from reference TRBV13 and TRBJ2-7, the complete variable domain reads AAGVIQSPRHLIKEKRETATLKCYPIPRHDTVYWYQQGPGQDPQFLISFYEKMQSDKGSIPDRFSAQQFSDYHSELNMSSLELGDSALYFCASSSPMDEQYFGPGTRLTVT.

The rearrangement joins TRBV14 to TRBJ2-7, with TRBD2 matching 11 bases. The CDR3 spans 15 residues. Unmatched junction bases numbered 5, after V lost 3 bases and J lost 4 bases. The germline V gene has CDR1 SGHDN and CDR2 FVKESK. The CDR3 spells CASSQIAGGTYEQYF. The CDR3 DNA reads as TGTGCCAGCAGCCAGATAGCGGGAGGGACTTACGAGCAGTACTTC.

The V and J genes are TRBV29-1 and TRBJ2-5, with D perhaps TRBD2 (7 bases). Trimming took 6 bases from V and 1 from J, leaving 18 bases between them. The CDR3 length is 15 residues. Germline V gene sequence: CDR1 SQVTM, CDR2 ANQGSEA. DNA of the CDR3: TGCAGCGTCGGCAGGGGACTAATCTCCCAAGAGACCCAGTACTTC. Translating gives CSVGRGLISQETQYF.

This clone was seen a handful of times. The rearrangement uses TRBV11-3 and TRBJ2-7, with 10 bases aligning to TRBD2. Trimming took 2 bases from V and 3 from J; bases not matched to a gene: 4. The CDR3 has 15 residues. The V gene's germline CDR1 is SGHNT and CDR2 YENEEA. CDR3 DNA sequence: TGTGCCAGCAGCTTATCTAGCGGGGGCATCTACGAGCAGTACTTC. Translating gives CASSLSSGGIYEQYF. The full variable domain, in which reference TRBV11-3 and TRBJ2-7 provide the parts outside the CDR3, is EAGVVQSPRYKIIEKKQPVAFWCNPISGHNTLYWYLQNLGQGPELLIRYENEEAVDDSQLPKDRFSAERLKGVDSTLKIQPAELGDSAVYLCASSLSSGGIYEQYFGPGTRLTVT.

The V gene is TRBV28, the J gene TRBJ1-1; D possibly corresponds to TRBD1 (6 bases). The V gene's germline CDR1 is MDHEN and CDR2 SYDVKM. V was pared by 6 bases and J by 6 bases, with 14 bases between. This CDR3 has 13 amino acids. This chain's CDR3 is CASSPGGRPEAFF. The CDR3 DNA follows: TGTGCCAGCAGCCCCGGGGGGCGCCCTGAAGCTTTCTTT.

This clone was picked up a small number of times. CDR3 loop: CASSAGLAGLHEQYF. The CDR3 DNA follows: TGCGCCAGCAGTGCGGGACTAGCGGGGTTACACGAGCAGTACTTC. The V gene is TRBV10-1, the J gene TRBJ2-7; 13 bases agree with TRBD2. The CDR3 contains 15 residues. The V segment lost 4 bases and the J segment 5 bases; nucleotides outside the gene matches: 5. Germline V CDR1 and CDR2: WNHNN, SYGVQD (reference sequence).

CDR3 sequence: CASSGFSGSHPYEQYF. The CDR3 nucleotides read TGTGCCAGCAGCGGATTTAGCGGGAGCCACCCCTACGAGCAGTACTTC. The genes are TRBV7-9 and TRBJ2-7; 9 bases match TRBD2. Germline V gene lookup returns CDR1 SEHNR and CDR2 FQNEAQ (reference sequence). CDR3 length: 16 amino acids. Germline trimming cut 5 bases from V and 2 bases from J; bases unmatched to any gene: 10.

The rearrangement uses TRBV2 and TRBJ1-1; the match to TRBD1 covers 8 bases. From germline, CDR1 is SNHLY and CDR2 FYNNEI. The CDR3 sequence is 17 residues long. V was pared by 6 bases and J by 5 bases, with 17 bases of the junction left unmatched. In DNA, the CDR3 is TGTGCCAGCAGAGACCTTTTACTGGACAGGGTTCAGACTGAAGCTTTCTTT. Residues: CASRDLLLDRVQTEAFF.

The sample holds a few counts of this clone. The CDR3 sequence: CASSPRTGEGYTF. The CDR3 nucleotides are TGCGCCAGCAGCCCCCGTACAGGGGAAGGCTACACCTTC. The chain is built from TRBV10-2 and TRBJ1-2, with 7 bases identical to TRBD1. The CDR3 spans 13 residues. Germline CDR1 reads WSHSY; CDR2 reads SAAADI. The trim removed 6 bases at V and 8 bases at J, leaving 9 bases unmatched.